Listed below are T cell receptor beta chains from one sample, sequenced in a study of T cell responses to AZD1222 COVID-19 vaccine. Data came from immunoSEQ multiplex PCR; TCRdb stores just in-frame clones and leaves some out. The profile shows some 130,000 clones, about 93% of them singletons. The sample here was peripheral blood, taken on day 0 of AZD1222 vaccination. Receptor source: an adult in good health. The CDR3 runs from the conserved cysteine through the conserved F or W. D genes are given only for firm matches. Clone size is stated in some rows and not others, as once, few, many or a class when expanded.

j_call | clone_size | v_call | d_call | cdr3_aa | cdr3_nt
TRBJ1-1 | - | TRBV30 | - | CAWSNGGYGTEAFF | TGTGCCTGGAGTAATGGGGGGTATGGCACTGAAGCTTTCTTT
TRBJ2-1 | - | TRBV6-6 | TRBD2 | CASSRTSGRAAVSNEQFF | TGTGCCAGCAGTCGGACTAGCGGGAGGGCCGCAGTAAGCAATGAGCAGTTCTTC
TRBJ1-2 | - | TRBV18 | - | CASSPSDSYGYTF | TGTGCCAGCTCACCATCGGACAGCTATGGCTACACCTTC
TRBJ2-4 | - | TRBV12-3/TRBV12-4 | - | CASSRLVGDIQYF | TGTGCCAGCAGTCGACTAGTAGGAGACATTCAGTACTTC
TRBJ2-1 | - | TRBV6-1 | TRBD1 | CASSDGRQGGYNEQFF | TGTGCCAGCAGTGACGGTCGACAGGGGGGTTACAATGAGCAGTTCTTC
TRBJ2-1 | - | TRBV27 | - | CASSSLGTHNNEQFF | TGTGCCAGCAGTTCTCTCGGGACACATAACAATGAGCAGTTCTTC
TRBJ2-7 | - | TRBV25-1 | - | CASNSQGTRGEQYF | TGTGCCAGCAACTCACAGGGAACGAGAGGCGAGCAGTACTTC
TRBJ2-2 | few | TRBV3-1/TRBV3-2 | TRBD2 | CASSQSGLAGHRTGELFF | TGTGCCAGCAGCCAATCGGGACTAGCGGGACATCGGACCGGGGAGCTGTTTTTT
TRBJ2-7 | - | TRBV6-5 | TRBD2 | CASVAGGFSYEQYF | TGTGCCAGCGTAGCGGGAGGCTTCTCCTACGAGCAGTACTTC
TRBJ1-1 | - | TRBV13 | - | CASSHTGGWSTEAFF | TGTGCCAGCAGCCACACGGGGGGCTGGAGCACTGAAGCTTTCTTT
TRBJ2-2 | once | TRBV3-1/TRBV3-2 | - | CASSHMSTGELFF | TGTGCCAGCAGCCACATGAGCACCGGGGAGCTGTTTTTT
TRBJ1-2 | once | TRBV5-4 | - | CASSLVDGGLYGYTF | TGTGCCAGCAGCTTGGTCGACGGGGGTTTGTATGGCTACACCTTC
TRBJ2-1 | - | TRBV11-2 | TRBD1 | CASSPERGDRGWNEQFF | TGTGCCAGCAGCCCCGAAAGAGGGGACAGGGGGTGGAATGAGCAGTTCTTC
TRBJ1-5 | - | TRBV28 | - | CASKPHRDHSNQPQHF | TGTGCCAGCAAACCTCACAGGGATCATAGCAATCAGCCCCAGCATTTT
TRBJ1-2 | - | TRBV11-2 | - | CASSLSPGLPNYGYTF | TGTGCCAGCAGCTTATCGCCAGGGCTTCCTAACTATGGCTACACCTTC
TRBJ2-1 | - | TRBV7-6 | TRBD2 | CASSSSVREGYNEQFF | TGTGCCAGCAGCTCCTCCGTGCGGGAGGGCTACAATGAGCAGTTCTTC
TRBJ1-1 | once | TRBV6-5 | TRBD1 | CAGRFRGRSGEAFF | TGTGCCGGCCGCTTCAGGGGGCGTTCCGGTGAAGCTTTCTTT
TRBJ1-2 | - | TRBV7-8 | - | CASSLGQPFRGYTF | TGTGCCAGCAGCTTAGGGCAGCCTTTTCGTGGCTACACCTTC
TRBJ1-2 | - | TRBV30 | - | CAWTTPGLYGYTF | TGTGCCTGGACCACGCCCGGGCTTTATGGCTACACCTTC
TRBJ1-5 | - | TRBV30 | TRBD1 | CAWSVAGGESQPQHF | TGTGCCTGGAGTGTTGCAGGGGGCGAGAGTCAGCCCCAGCATTTT
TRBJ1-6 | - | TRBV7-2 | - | CASSADLPRNSPLHF | TGTGCCAGCAGCGCGGACCTTCCCCGGAATTCACCCCTCCACTTT
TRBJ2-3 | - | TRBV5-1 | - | CASSRGTLTDTQYF | TGCGCCAGCAGCCGAGGGACTCTCACAGATACGCAGTATTTT
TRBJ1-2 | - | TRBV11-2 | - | CASSLVGGDYGYTF | TGTGCCAGCAGCTTAGTTGGGGGAGACTATGGCTACACCTTC
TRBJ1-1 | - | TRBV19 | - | CASRNTEAFF | TGTGCCAGCAGGAACACTGAAGCTTTCTTT
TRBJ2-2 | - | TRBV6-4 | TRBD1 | CASSDSNRDRALTGELFF | TGTGCCAGCAGTGACTCGAACCGGGACAGGGCTTTAACCGGGGAGCTGTTTTTT
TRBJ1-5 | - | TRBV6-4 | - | CASSGSRGRDQPQHF | TGTGCCAGCAGTGGTAGTCGGGGTCGCGATCAGCCCCAGCATTTT
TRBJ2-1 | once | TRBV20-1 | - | CSAPWGNEQFF | TGCAGTGCCCCGTGGGGGAATGAGCAGTTCTTC
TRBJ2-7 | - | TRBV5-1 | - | CASNGENYEQYF | TGCGCCAGCAATGGGGAAAACTACGAGCAGTACTTC
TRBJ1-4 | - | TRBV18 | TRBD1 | CASSPLGQGGLNEKLFF | TGTGCCAGCTCACCCTTGGGACAGGGGGGACTTAATGAAAAACTGTTTTTT
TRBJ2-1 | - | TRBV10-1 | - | CASSESLKSGEENEQFF | TGCGCCAGCAGTGAGTCATTAAAGAGCGGTGAAGAAAATGAGCAGTTCTTC
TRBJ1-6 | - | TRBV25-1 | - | CASSTRVRNSPLHF | TGTGCCAGCAGTACTAGGGTTCGTAATTCACCCCTCCACTTT
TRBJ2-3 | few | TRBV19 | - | CASSMNSAGISTDTQYF | TGTGCCAGTAGTATGAATTCGGCGGGCATCTCCACAGATACGCAGTATTTT
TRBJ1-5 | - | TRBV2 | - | CASSSRNQPQHF | TGTGCCAGCAGTTCACGGAATCAGCCCCAGCATTTT
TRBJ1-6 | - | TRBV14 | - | CASSQGGNSPLHF | TGTGCCAGCAGCCAAGGGGGAAATTCACCCCTCCACTTT
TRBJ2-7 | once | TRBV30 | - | CAWSETLFYEQYF | TGTGCCTGGAGTGAGACGTTGTTCTACGAGCAGTACTTC
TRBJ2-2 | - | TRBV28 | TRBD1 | CASIDRGLTGELFF | TGTGCCAGCATCGACAGGGGGCTCACCGGGGAGCTGTTTTTT
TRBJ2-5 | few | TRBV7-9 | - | CASSNLRGLARQETQYF | TGTGCCAGCAGCAACCTAAGGGGGCTAGCGCGGCAAGAGACCCAGTACTTC
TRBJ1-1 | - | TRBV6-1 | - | CASSETGTFLNTEAFF | TGTGCCAGCAGTGAAACCGGGACTTTTTTGAACACTGAAGCTTTCTTT
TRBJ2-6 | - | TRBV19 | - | CASRGPGANVLTF | TGTGCCAGTAGGGGGCCTGGGGCCAACGTCCTGACTTTC
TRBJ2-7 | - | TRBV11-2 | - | CASSLNGDSEQYF | TGTGCCAGCAGCTTGAATGGGGATAGCGAGCAGTACTTC
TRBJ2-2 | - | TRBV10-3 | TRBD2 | CAIGLMAGVGGELFF | TGTGCCATCGGTCTGATGGCGGGAGTGGGCGGGGAGCTGTTTTTT
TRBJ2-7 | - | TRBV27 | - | CASSPSTGGYEQYF | TGTGCCAGCAGTCCGTCGACAGGTGGCTACGAGCAGTACTTC
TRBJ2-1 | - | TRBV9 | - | CASSVDPPGSRYNEQFF | TGTGCCAGCAGCGTAGATCCACCAGGATCTCGTTACAATGAGCAGTTCTTC
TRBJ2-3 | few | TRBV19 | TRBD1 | CASSPGQGIDTQYF | TGTGCCAGTAGTCCAGGACAGGGAATAGATACGCAGTATTTT
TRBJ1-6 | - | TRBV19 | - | CATLDGAENSPLHF | TGTGCCACCTTGGACGGGGCAGAAAATTCACCCCTCCACTTT
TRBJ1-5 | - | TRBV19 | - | CASSPGRAGQPQHF | TGTGCCAGTAGCCCCGGGAGGGCCGGGCAGCCCCAGCATTTT
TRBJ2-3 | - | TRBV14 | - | CASSLRQEPTDTQYF | TGTGCCAGCAGCCTCCGACAGGAACCCACAGATACGCAGTATTTT
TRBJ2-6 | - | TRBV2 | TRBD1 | CASSEPGQGTGANVLTF | TGTGCCAGCAGTGAACCAGGACAGGGGACTGGGGCCAACGTCCTGACTTTC
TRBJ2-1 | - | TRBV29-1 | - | CSVEVGQQFF | TGCAGCGTTGAGGTGGGACAGCAGTTCTTC
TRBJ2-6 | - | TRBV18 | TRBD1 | CASSPVGQGISGANVLTF | TGTGCCAGCTCACCAGTGGGACAGGGCATCTCTGGGGCCAACGTCCTGACTTTC
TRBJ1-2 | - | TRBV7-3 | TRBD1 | CASSLTGGRGGYTF | TGTGCCAGCAGCCTAACAGGGGGCAGGGGTGGCTACACCTTC
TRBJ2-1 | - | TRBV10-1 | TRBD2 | CASSFSGSENEQFF | TGCGCCAGCAGTTTTAGCGGGAGTGAGAATGAGCAGTTCTTC
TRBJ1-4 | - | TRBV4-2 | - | CASSLGREKLFF | TGTGCCAGCAGCCTCGGTCGGGAAAAACTGTTTTTT